The source of this TCR beta chain is a study of cytomegalovirus exposure and HLA in healthy donors. Whole-study results and caveats: What was likely a sequencing artifact was a cluster of highly shared sequence variants. Only CMV serostatus was available as immune exposure information. A previous analysis found most TCR beta V segments productive roughly 90% or roughly 30% of the time.

Primers for the PCR totalled 60 Vbeta and 13 Jbeta. The data were produced by immunoSEQ multiplex PCR, yet TCRdb's version contains in-frame clones alone and is incomplete. Of some 130,000 clones in the sample, around 80% are singletons; the top ten hold 8.8%. V gave up 3 bases and J gave up 3 bases, with 11 bases separating them. There are 13 residues in the CDR3. Per the germline V gene, CDR1 is GTSNPN and CDR2 is SVGIG (reference sequence). A word on this clone: No antigen is known for it.

This rearrangement joins TRBV30 to TRBJ1-1, with D unresolved. This clonotype originated in a woman aged 50 to 60 in good health and CMV-seropositive. The specimen was PBMCs. The CDR3 DNA is TGTGCCTGGAGGACGGGTTATTACACTGAAGCTTTCTTT. Amino acids: CAWRTGYYTEAFF.